The 13 T cell receptor beta chains below come from one sample, sequenced in a study of cytomegalovirus exposure and HLA in healthy donors. Vbeta (60) and Jbeta (13) primers were used in the PCR. Data came from immunoSEQ multiplex PCR; TCRdb stores just in-frame clones and leaves some out. The ten most abundant clones cover almost 4% of a sample with over 55,000 clones. Sample: PBMCs. The source is a male donor in good health and CMV-seronegative.

The rearrangement joins TRBV4-2 to TRBJ2-7, with 9 bases that match TRBD2. J was trimmed by 0 bases and V by 4 bases; bases with no gene match: 7. Germline V CDR1 and CDR2: LGHNA, YNFKEQ. This CDR3 region has 16 residues. DNA for the CDR3: TGTGCCAGCAGCCCGGAGACTAGCGGATACTCCTACGAGCAGTACTTC. It encodes CASSPETSGYSYEQYF.

The V gene is TRBV6-1, the J gene TRBJ1-4; 7 nucleotides align to TRBD1. CDR1 and CDR2 from the germline V gene are MNHNS and SASEGT. The CDR3 has 16 amino acids. V lost 1 base to trimming and J lost 1 base; unmatched junction nucleotides: 3. In nucleotides, the CDR3 is TGTGCCAGCAGTGAAGGACAGGGAGTAACTAATGAAAAACTGTTTTTT. Protein: CASSEGQGVTNEKLFF.

The chain uses TRBV10-3 and TRBJ2-7, with unresolved D. V lost 2 bases and J lost 3, with 8 bases in between. Germline lookup yields CDR1 ENHRY and CDR2 SYGVKD. The CDR3 is 13 residues long. The CDR3 sequence is CAISEGQLYEQYF. The CDR3 DNA follows: TGTGCCATCAGTGAGGGGCAACTCTACGAGCAGTACTTC.

J is TRBJ2-1 and V is TRBV7-9; 9 bases line up with TRBD1. With 6 bases clipped from V and 4 bases from J, the junction kept 13 bases outside the gene matches. Germline values: CDR1 SEHNR, CDR2 FQNEAQ (reference sequence). This CDR3 has 17 residues. The CDR3: CASRSPPDRGTYNEQFF. The CDR3 DNA sequence: TGTGCCAGCAGGTCCCCTCCCGACAGGGGGACTTACAATGAGCAGTTCTTC.

J is TRBJ2-5 and V is TRBV28; 7 nucleotides align to TRBD1. This CDR3 is built from 14 residues. After removal of 6 bases from V and 4 bases from J, the junction contained 8 bases not matched to a gene. Germline V CDR1 and CDR2: MDHEN, SYDVKM. The chain's CDR3 is CASSPRDSLETQYF. CDR3 DNA: TGTGCCAGCAGCCCTCGGGACAGTCTAGAGACCCAGTACTTC.

V is TRBV7-2 and J is TRBJ2-4; possible D gene TRBD2, 5 bases. This CDR3 spans 12 amino acids. Trimming took off 5 bases at V and 7 bases at J, with 9 bases between the two ends. CDR1 is SGHTA and CDR2 is FQGNSA in the germline V gene. CDR3 loop: CASSTPGNIQYF. DNA for the CDR3: TGTGCCAGCAGCACCCCGGGGAACATTCAGTACTTC.

DNA for the CDR3: TGTGCCAGCAGCTTAAGTCTAGGCCCCGACAATGAGCAGTTCTTC. Translation gives CASSLSLGPDNEQFF. The rearrangement links TRBV7-9 to TRBJ2-1; D is ambiguous. The germline CDR1 and CDR2 sequences are SEHNR and FQNEAQ (reference sequence). Trimming took off 2 bases at V and 5 bases at J, with 13 bases between the two ends. The CDR3 is made up of 15 amino acids. The complete variable domain, with remaining parts taken from reference TRBV7-9 and TRBJ2-1, reads DTGVSQNPRHKITKRGQNVTFRCDPISEHNRLYWYRQTLGQGPEFLTYFQNEAQLEKSRLLSDRFSAERPKGSFSTLEIQRTEQGDSAMYLCASSLSLGPDNEQFFGPGTRLTVL.

This clone ranks as medium-sized in terms of frequency. The V gene is TRBV19, the J gene TRBJ2-7; 8 bases align to TRBD1. Germline V gene data show CDR1 as LNHDA and CDR2 as SQIVND (reference sequence). The CDR3 spans 16 residues. V lost 3 bases and J lost 3; bases outside the gene matches: 10. CDR3 sequence reads: CASSMGPGTGDYEQYF. The CDR3, as DNA: TGTGCCAGTAGTATGGGCCCCGGGACAGGAGACTACGAGCAGTACTTC.

Concerning this clone itself: Compared with germline, one end of the junction differs, possibly owing to a read error. The chain is built from TRBV7-7 and TRBJ2-2, with D perhaps TRBD1 (5 bases). This CDR3 is built from 14 residues. CDR1 and CDR2 (germline): SSHAT, FNYEAQ (reference sequence). The CDR3 region is CASSPTANTGELFF. The CDR3 DNA is TGTGCTAGCAGCCCGACAGCGAACACCGGGGAGCTGTTTTTT.

The chain has TRBV7-2 and TRBJ1-1, with a tentative D call TRBD1 (5 bases). The CDR3 extends over 15 amino acids. Germline assignment: CDR1 SGHTA and CDR2 FQGNSA. Trimming shortened V by 1 base and J by 1 base, and 10 bases separated the two germline ends. CDR3 nucleotides: TGTGCCAGCAGCTTAGGGAGGGGCGGGAACACTGAAGCTTTCTTT. Its translation: CASSLGRGGNTEAFF. The whole variable domain, remainder taken from reference TRBV7-2 and TRBJ1-1, is GAGVSQSPSNKVTEKGKDVELRCDPISGHTALYWYRQSLGQGLEFLIYFQGNSAPDKSGLPSDRFSAERTGGSVSTLTIQRTQQEDSAVYLCASSLGRGGNTEAFFGQGTRLTVV.

About this clone: One end of the junction does not line up with germline, which may come from a read error. The genes are TRBV7-7 and TRBJ1-5, with 7 nucleotides matching TRBD1. This CDR3 has 18 amino acids. Germline V gives CDR1 SSHAT, CDR2 FNYEAQ (reference sequence). The CDR3 protein is CASSLGLSTGTVEFAQHF. The CDR3 coding sequence is TGTGCTAGCAGCTTAGGCCTCTCGACAGGGACCGTCGAATTCGCCCAGCATTTT. The full variable domain, completed using reference TRBV7-7 and TRBJ1-5, is GAGVSQSPRYKVTKRGQDVTLRCDPISSHATLYWYQQALGQGPEFLTYFNYEAQPDKSGLPSDRFSAERPEGSISTLTIQRTEQRDSAMYRCASSLGLSTGTVEFAQHFGDGTRLSIL.

The rearrangement uses TRBV7-9 and TRBJ2-7; a possible D gene is TRBD1 (5 bases). Per the germline V gene, CDR1 is SEHNR and CDR2 is FQNEAQ (reference sequence). The germline V and J ends were trimmed by 1 base and 3 bases, with 10 bases remaining between them. The CDR3 runs 14 residues. In nucleotides, the CDR3 is TGTGCCAGCAGCTTAGTTCCAGGGCGCTACGAGCAGTACTTC. Amino acid sequence: CASSLVPGRYEQYF.

Remarks on this clone: The sample holds other DNA sequences that translate to the same CDR3. The chain employs TRBV23-1 and TRBJ1-3, with D perhaps TRBD1 (6 bases). TRBV23-1 is designated an ORF whose function remains uncertain. Trimming took 1 base from V and 0 from J, leaving 13 bases between them. The CDR3 has 17 amino acids. The CDR3 here is CASSQLQGRSSGNTIYF. The CDR3 nucleotides read TGCGCCAGCAGTCAATTACAGGGCCGAAGCTCTGGAAACACCATATATTTT.